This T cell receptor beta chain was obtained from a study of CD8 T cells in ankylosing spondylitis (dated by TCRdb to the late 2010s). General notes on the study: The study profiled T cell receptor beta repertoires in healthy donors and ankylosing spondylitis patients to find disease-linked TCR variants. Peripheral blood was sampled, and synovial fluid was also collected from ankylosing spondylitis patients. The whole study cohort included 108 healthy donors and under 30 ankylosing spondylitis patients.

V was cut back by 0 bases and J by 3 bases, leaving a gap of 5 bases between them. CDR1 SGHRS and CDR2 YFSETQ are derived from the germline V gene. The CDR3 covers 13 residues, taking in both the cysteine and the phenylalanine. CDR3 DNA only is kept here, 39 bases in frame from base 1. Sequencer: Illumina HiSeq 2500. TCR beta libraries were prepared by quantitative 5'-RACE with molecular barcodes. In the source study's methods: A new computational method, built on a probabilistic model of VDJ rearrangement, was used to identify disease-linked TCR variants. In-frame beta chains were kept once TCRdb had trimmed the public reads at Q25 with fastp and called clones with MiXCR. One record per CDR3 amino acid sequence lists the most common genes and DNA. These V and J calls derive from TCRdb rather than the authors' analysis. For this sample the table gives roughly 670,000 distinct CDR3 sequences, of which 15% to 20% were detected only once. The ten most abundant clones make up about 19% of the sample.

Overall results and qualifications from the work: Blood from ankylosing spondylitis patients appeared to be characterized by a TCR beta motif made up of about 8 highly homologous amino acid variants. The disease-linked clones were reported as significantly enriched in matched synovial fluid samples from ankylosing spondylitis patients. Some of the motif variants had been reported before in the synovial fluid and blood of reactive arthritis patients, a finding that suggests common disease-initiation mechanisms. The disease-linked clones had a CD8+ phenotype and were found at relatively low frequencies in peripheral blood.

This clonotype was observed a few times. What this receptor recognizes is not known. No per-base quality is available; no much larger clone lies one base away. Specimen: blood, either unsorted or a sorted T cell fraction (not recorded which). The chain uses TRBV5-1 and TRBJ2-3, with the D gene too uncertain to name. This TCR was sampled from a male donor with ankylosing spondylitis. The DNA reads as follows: TGCGCCAGCAGCTTGGTAGAGACAGATACGCAGTATTTT. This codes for CASSLVETDTQYF.